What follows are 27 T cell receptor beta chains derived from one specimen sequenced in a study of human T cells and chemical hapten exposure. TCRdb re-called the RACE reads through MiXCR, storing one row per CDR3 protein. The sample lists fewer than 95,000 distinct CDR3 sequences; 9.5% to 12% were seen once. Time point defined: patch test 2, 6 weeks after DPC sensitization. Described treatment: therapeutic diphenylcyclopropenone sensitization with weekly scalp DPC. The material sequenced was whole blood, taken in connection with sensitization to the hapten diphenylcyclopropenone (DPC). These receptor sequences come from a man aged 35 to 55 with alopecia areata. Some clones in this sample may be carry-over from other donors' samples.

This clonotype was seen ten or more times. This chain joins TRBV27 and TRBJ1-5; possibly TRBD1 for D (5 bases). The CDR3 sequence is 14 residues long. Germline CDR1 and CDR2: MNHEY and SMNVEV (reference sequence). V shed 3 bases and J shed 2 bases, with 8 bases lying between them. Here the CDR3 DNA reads TGTGCCAGCAGTTTGCAGGGTGGCAATCAGCCCCAGCATTTT. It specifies CASSLQGGNQPQHF.

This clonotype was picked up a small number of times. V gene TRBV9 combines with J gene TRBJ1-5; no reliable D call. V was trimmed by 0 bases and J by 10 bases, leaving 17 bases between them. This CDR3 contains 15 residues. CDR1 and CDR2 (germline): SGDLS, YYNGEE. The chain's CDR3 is CASSVAPQPGEPQHF. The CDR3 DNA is TGTGCCAGCAGCGTAGCTCCCCAGCCGGGCGAACCCCAGCATTTT. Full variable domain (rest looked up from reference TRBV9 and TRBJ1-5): DSGVTQTPKHLITATGQRVTLRCSPRSGDLSVYWYQQSLDQGLQFLIQYYNGEERAKGNILERFSAQQFPDLHSELNLSSLELGDSALYFCASSVAPQPGEPQHFGDGTRLSIL.

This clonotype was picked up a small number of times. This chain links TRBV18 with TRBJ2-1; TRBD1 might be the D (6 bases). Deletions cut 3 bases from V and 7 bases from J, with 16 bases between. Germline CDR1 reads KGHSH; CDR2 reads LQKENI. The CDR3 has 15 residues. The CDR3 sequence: CASSPYRGLRNEQFF. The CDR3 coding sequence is TGTGCCAGCTCACCCTATAGGGGGTTGCGAAATGAGCAGTTCTTC.

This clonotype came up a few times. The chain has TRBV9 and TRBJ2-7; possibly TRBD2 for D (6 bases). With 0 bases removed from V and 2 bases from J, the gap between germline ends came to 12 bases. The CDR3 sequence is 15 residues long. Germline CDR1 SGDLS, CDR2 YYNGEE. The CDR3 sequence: CASSVAGGAAYEQYF. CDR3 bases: TGTGCCAGCAGCGTAGCGGGCGGGGCCGCCTACGAGCAGTACTTC.

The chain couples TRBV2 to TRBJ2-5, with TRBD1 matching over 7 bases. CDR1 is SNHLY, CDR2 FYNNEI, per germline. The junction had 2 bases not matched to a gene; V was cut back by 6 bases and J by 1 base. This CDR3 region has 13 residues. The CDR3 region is CASRGQSQETQYF. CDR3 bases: TGTGCCAGCAGGGGACAGTCCCAAGAGACCCAGTACTTC.

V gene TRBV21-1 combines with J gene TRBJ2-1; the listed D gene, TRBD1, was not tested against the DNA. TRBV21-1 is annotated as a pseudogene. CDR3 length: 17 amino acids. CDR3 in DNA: TGTGCCAGCAGCAAAGGGGGCAGGGGCCTAAATATAGATGAGCAGTTCTTC. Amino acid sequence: CASSKGGRGLNIDEQFF.

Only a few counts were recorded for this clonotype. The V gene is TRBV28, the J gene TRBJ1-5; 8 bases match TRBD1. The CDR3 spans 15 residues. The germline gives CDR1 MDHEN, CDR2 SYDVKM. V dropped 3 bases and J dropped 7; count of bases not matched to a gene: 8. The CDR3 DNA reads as TGTGCCAGCAGTTTCGGACAGGGAGTGGAGCAGCCCCAGCATTTT. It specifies CASSFGQGVEQPQHF.

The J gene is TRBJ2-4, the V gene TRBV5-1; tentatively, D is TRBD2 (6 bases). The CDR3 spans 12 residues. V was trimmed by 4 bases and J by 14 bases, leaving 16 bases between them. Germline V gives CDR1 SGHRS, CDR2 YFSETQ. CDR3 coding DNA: TGCGCCAGCAGCGTACCCGGGACTGGGGAGTACTTC. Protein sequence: CASSVPGTGEYF. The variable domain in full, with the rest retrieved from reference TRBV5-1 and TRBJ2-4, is KAGVTQTPRYLIKTRGQQVTLSCSPISGHRSVSWYQQTPGQGLQFLFEYFSETQRNKGNFPGRFSGRQFSNSRSEMNVSTLELGDSALYLCASSVPGTGEYFGAGTRLSVL.

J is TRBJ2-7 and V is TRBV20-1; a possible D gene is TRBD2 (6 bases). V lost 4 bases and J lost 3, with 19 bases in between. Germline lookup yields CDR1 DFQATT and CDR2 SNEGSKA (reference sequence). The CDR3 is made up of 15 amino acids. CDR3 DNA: TGCAGTGCTACCAAAGGACTATCCAAAAACTACGAGCAGTACTTC. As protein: CSATKGLSKNYEQYF.

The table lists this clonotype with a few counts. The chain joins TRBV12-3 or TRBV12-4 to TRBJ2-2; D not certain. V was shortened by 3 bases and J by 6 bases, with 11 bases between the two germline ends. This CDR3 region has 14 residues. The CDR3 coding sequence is TGTGCCAGCAGTTTGTCTTTGGTGGCCGGGGAGCTGTTTTTT. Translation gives CASSLSLVAGELFF.

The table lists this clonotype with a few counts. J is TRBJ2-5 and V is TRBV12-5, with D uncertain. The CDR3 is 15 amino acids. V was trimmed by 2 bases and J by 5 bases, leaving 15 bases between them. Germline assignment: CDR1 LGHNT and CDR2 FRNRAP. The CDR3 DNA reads TGTGCTAGTGGTTTGTTACCCGGGCCTAGGGAGACCCAGTACTTC. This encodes CASGLLPGPRETQYF.

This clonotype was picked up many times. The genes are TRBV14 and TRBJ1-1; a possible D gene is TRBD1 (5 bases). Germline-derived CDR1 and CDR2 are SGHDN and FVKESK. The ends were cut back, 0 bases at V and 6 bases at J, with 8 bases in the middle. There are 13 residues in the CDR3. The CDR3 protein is CASSQDLGAEAFF. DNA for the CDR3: TGTGCCAGCAGCCAAGATCTAGGGGCTGAAGCTTTCTTT.

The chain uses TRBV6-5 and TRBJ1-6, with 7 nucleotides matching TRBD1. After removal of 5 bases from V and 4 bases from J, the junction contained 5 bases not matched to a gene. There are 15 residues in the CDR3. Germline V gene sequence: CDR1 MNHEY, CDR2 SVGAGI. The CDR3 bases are TGTGCCAGCAGTAAACAGGGGCCATATAATTCACCCCTCCACTTT. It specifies CASSKQGPYNSPLHF.

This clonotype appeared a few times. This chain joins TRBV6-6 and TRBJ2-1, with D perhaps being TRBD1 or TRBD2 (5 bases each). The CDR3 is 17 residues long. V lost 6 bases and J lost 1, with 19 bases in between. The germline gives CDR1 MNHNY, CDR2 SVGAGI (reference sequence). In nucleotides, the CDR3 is TGTGCCAGCAGCCCGAGGGGAGCGAGAGGTTCCTACAATGAGCAGTTCTTC. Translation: CASSPRGARGSYNEQFF.

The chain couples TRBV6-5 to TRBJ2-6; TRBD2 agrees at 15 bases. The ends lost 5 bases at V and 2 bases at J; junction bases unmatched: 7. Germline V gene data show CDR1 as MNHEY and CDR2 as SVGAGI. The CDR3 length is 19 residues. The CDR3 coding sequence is TGTGCCAGCAGTCAAGGACTAGCGGGAGGGCGGACTGGGGCCAACGTCCTGACTTTC. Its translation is CASSQGLAGGRTGANVLTF.

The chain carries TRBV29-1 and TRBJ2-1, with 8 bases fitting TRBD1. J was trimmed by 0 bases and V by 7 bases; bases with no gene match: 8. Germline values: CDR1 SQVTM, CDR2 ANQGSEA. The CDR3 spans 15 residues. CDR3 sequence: CSAGTGLSSYNEQFF. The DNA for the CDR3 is TGCAGCGCTGGGACAGGTCTGAGCTCCTACAATGAGCAGTTCTTC.

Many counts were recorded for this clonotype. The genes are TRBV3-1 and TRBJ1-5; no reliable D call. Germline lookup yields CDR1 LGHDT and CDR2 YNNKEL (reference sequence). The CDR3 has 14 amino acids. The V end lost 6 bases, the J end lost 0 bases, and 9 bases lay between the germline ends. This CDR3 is CASSQRGSNQPQHF. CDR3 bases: TGTGCCAGCAGTCAACGGGGTAGCAATCAGCCCCAGCATTTT.

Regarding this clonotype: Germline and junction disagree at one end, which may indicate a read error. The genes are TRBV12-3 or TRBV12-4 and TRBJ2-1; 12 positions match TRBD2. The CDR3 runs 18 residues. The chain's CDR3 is CASSFASGRAVSYNEKFF. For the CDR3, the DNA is TGTGCCAGCAGTTTTGCTAGCGGGAGGGCCGTTTCCTACAATGAGAAGTTCTTC.

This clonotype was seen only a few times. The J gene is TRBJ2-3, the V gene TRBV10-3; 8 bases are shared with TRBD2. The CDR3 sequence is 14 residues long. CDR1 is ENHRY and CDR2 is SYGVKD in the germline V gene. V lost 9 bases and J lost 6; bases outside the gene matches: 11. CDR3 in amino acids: CAMGSEREFDTQYF. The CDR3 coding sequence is TGTGCCATGGGATCCGAGCGGGAGTTTGATACGCAGTATTTT.

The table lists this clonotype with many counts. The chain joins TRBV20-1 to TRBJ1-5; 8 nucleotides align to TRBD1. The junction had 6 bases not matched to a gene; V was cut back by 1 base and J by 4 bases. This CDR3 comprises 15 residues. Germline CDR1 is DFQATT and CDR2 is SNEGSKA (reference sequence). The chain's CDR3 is CSARAPGDRNQPQHF. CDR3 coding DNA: TGCAGTGCTAGAGCTCCGGGGGACAGGAATCAGCCCCAGCATTTT.

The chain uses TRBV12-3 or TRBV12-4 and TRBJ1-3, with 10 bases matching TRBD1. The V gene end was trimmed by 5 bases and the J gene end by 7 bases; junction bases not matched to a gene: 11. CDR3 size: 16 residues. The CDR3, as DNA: TGTGCCAGCAGTCCGGGGGACAGGGGTGTTGCGAACACCATATATTTT. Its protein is CASSPGDRGVANTIYF.

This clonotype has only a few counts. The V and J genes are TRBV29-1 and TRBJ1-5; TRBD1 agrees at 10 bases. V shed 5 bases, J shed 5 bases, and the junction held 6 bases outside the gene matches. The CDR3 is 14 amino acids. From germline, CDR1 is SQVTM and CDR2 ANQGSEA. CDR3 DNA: TGCAGCGTTCGGACAGGGGGTGGGGATCAGCCCCAGCATTTT. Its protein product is CSVRTGGGDQPQHF.

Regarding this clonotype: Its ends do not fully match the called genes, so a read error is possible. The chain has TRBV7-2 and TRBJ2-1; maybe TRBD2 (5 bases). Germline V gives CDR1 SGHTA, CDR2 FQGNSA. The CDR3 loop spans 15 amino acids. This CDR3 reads CVSSLQFGLRNEQFF. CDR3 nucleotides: TGTGTCAGCAGCTTACAATTCGGACTCAGGAATGAGCAGTTCTTC.

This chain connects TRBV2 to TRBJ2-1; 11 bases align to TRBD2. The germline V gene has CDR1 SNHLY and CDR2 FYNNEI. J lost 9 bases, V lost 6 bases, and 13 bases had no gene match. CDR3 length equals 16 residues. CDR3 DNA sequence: TGTGCCAGCAGAGACCACACTAGCGGGAGTTATGGTGAGCAGTTCTTC. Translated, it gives CASRDHTSGSYGEQFF.

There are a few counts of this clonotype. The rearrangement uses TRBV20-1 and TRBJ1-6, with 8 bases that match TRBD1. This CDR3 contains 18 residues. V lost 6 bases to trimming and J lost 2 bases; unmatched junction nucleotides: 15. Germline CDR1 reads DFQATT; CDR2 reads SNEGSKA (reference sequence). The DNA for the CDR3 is TGCAGTGCAATCAGAGGGCAGGGGGCGGCTACCTATAATTCACCCCTCCACTTT. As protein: CSAIRGQGAATYNSPLHF.

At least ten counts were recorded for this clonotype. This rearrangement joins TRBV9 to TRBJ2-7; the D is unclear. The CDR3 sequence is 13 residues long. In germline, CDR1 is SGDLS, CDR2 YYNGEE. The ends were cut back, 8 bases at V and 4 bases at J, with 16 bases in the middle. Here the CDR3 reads CARGFSAAYEQYV. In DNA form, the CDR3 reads TGTGCCAGAGGGTTTTCGGCCGCGTACGAGCAGTACGTC.

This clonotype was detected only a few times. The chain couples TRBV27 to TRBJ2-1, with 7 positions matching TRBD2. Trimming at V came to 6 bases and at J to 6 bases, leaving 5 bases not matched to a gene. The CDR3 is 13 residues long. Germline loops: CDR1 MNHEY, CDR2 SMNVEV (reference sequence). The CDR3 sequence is CASRGTNSNEQFF. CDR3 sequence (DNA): TGTGCCAGCAGAGGGACTAACTCCAATGAGCAGTTCTTC.